This TCR beta chain derives from a study of T cell repertoires in cytomegalovirus infection. About this clonotype: Its target is not known.

Whole-study findings and limits: Frequencies of public TCR beta families were cumulated, and this identified carriers of CMV plus the relevant HLA.

Per germline, CDR1 SEHNR and CDR2 FQNEAQ (reference sequence). Germline trimming cut 3 bases from V and 2 bases from J; bases unmatched to any gene: 7. The CDR3 totals 16 residues. TCRdb reprocessed the reads with MiXCR, giving one entry per CDR3 protein. The table shows approximately 160,000 distinct CDR3 sequences, with roughly 15% occurring only once. This receptor was obtained from a human donor in good health (CMV status not recorded). Some clones in this sample may be carry-over from other donors' samples. The sample taken for sequencing was CD8+ T cells from PBMCs. V is TRBV7-9 and J is TRBJ2-3, with TRBD1 identical over 8 bases. The CDR3 DNA sequence: TGTGCCAGCAGCTTGTGGGACAGGAGTCACACAGATACGCAGTATTTT. Amino acid sequence: CASSLWDRSHTDTQYF.